The 4 T cell receptor beta chains in this list originate from one sample, sequenced in a study of regulatory T cells in long-lasting Graves disease. According to the study, TCR beta libraries were built with iRepertoire HTBI primers and CDR3-region Arm-PCR. TCRdb re-derived calls from the multiplex PCR reads in MiXCR, one entry per CDR3 protein. The sample has roughly 560,000 distinct CDR3 sequences, around 12% seen once. Specified time point: newly diagnosed GD, antithyroid drugs for less than 3 months. Extracted PBMC RNA gave rise to the TCR library. These data were likewise used in another study, on T cells in Graves' hyperthyroidism and ophthalmopathy.

Specimen: peripheral blood mononuclear cells (PBMCs), collected at new diagnosis, from a patient treated with antithyroid drugs. Every receptor here comes from a woman under 40 with Graves disease.

This clonotype was recorded at least ten times. This chain links TRBV6-5 with TRBJ1-1; 8 bases align to TRBD1. This CDR3 is 14 amino acids long. Trimming removed 4 bases from V and 6 bases from J; junction bases left unmatched: 7. Looked up from germline, CDR1 is MNHEY and CDR2 is SVGAGI. The CDR3 DNA is TGTGCCAGCAGTTCCAGGGGGCGGGGAGCTGAAGCTTTCTTT. Translation: CASSSRGRGAEAFF.

This clonotype was counted ten times or more. The chain carries TRBV15 and TRBJ2-5; possible D gene TRBD2, 5 bases. V was pared by 5 bases and J by 4 bases, with 11 bases between. The CDR3 length is 13 residues. The germline gives CDR1 LNHNV, CDR2 YYDKDF (reference sequence). The CDR3 DNA reads TGTGCCACCAGCCCCATTGGAGGAGAGACCCAGTACTTC. Protein sequence: CATSPIGGETQYF.

This clonotype was recorded many times. The chain couples TRBV14 to TRBJ1-2; D uncertain. Trimming cost V 3 bases and J 7 bases, with 9 bases left between them. CDR1 and CDR2 from the germline V gene are SGHDN and FVKESK. CDR3 size: 12 residues. CDR3 protein: CASSQRGRGYTF. The CDR3 region has the DNA TGTGCCAGCAGCCAGAGAGGACGTGGCTACACCTTC.

This clonotype was seen repeatedly, ten times or more. This chain uses TRBV2 with TRBJ1-2; D remains unclear. Trimming took off 6 bases at V and 12 bases at J, with 23 bases between the two ends. Germline V gene lookup returns CDR1 SNHLY and CDR2 FYNNEI. The CDR3 totals 14 residues. The CDR3 protein is CASRRRQTPRANTF. The CDR3 DNA is TGTGCCAGCAGAAGGAGGCAAACCCCGAGAGCCAACACCTTC.